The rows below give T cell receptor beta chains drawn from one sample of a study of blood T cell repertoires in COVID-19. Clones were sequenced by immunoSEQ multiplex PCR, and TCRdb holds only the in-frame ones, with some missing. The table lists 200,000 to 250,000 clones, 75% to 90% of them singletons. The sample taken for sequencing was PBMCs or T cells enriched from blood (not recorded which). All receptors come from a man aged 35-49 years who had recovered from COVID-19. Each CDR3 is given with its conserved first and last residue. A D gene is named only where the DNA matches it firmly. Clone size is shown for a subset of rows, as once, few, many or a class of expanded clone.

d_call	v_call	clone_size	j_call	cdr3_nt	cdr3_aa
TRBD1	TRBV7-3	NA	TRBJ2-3	TGTGCCAGCACCTCCGGGACAGGGGCGGATACGCAGTATTTT	CASTSGTGADTQYF
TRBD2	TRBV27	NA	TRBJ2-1	TGTGCCAGCAGTCCGCAGCGGGACTCCGTCAATGAGCAGTTCTTC	CASSPQRDSVNEQFF
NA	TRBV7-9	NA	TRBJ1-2	TGTGCCAGCAGCTCCGTCATAGAGCCTAATGGCTACACCTTC	CASSSVIEPNGYTF
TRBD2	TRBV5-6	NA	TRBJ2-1	TGTGCCAGCAGCTTGTATAGCGGGAGGGCCGGGAATGAGCAGTTCTTC	CASSLYSGRAGNEQFF
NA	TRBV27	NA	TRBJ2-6	TGTGCCAGCCGTTCTCGGGCCAACGTCCTGACTTTC	CASRSRANVLTF
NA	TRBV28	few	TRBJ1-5	TGTGCCAGCCTCGGAGTGATCAATCAGCCCCAGCATTTT	CASLGVINQPQHF
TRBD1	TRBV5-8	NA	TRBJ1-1	TGTGCCAGCAGCACTGTTGGACAGGGGAACACTGAAGCTTTCTTT	CASSTVGQGNTEAFF
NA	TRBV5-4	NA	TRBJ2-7	TGTGCCAGCAGCGCGGACACGGCCTACGAGCAGTACTTC	CASSADTAYEQYF
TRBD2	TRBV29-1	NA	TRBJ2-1	TGCAGCGTTGAGCGGGAGGGCTCCTACAATGAGCAGTTCTTC	CSVEREGSYNEQFF
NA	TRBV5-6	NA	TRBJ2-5	TGTGCCAGCACCTTTGGGGGGGAGACCCAGTACTTC	CASTFGGETQYF
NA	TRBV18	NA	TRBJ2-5	TGTGCCAGCTCACCACAGGTAGCGGTCCAAGAGACCCAGTACTTC	CASSPQVAVQETQYF
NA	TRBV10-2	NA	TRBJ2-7	TGCGCCAGCAGCGGCGGGGCCTCCTACGAGCAGTACTTC	CASSGGASYEQYF
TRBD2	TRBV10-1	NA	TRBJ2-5	TGCGCCAGCAGTGAAGGGACTAGCGGTTTCCAAGAGACCCAGTACTTC	CASSEGTSGFQETQYF
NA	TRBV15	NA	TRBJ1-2	TGTGCCACCAGCCCGGGGGGGAATTCTGCGTCGGGCTATGGCTACACCTTC	CATSPGGNSASGYGYTF
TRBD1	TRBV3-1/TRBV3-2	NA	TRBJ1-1	TGTGCCAGCAGCCAAGAACCACAGGGGTGGTCCGTTAGCACTGAAGCTTTCTTT	CASSQEPQGWSVSTEAFF
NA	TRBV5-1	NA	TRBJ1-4	TGCGCCAGCAGCTTGGATCGGGGGGATAAGGAAAAACTGTTTTTT	CASSLDRGDKEKLFF
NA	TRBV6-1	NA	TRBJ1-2	TGTGCCAGCAGTGGATTACCGGGACACTCTGTCTTGGGCTACACCTTC	CASSGLPGHSVLGYTF
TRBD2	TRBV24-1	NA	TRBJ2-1	TGTGCCACCAGAGCCGAACGGGCGGGAGGGCCGAATGAGCAGTTCTTC	CATRAERAGGPNEQFF
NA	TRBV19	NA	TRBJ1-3	TGTGCCAGTAGTTGGCAGGACTCTGGAAACACCATATATTTT	CASSWQDSGNTIYF
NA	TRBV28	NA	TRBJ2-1	TGTGCCAGCAGTCTCCCCGTAGTAAGCTCCTACAATGAGCAGTTCTTC	CASSLPVVSSYNEQFF
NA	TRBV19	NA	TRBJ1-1	TGTGCCAGTAGGGCCTTCGACAGGATCTCTGAAGCTTTCTTT	CASRAFDRISEAFF
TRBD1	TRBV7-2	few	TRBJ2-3	TGTGCCAGCAGCCGGAGAGGGGGACAGGATCCCACAGATACGCAGTATTTT	CASSRRGGQDPTDTQYF
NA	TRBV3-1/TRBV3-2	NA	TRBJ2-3	TGTGCCAGCAGCCTCAGGGGCGAGGATACGCAGTATTTT	CASSLRGEDTQYF
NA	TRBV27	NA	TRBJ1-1	TGTGCCAGCAGCTTTGCCAGGGTCACTGAAGCTTTCTTT	CASSFARVTEAFF
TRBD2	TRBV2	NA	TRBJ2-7	TGTGCCAGCAGGGGACTAGCGGGAATGAACGAGCAGTACTTC	CASRGLAGMNEQYF
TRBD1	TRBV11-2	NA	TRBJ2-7	TGTGCCAGCAGCTTAGGGGACAGGAACGAGCAGTACTTC	CASSLGDRNEQYF
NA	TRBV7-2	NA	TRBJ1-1	TGTGCCAGCAGCGACCGACGGGGGACCCGGGCTGAAGCTTTCTTT	CASSDRRGTRAEAFF
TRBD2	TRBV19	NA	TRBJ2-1	TGTGCCAGTAGAGGACTAGCGGGAGTACCTAATGAGCAGTTCTTC	CASRGLAGVPNEQFF
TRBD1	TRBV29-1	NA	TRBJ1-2	TGCAGCGTTGATCTCCAGGGGGTGGGCTACACCTTC	CSVDLQGVGYTF
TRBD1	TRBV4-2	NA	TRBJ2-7	TGTGCCAGCAGCCAATGGACAGGGCCTTACGAGCAGTACTTC	CASSQWTGPYEQYF
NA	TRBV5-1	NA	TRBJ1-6	TGCGCCAGCAGCTTGGCAGGCCGATCACCCCTCCACTTT	CASSLAGRSPLHF
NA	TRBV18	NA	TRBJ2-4	TGTGCCAGCTCACCACCGCACAGAAACATTCAGTACTTC	CASSPPHRNIQYF
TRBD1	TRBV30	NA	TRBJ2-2	TGTGCCTGGAGTCCGGACAGGGCTTTAATCGGGGAGCTGTTTTTT	CAWSPDRALIGELFF
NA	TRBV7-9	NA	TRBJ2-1	TGTGCCAGCAGCTTAGCGTTCGGGACTGATGAGCAGTTCTTC	CASSLAFGTDEQFF
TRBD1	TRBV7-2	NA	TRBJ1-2	TGTGCCAGCAGCCTCCGACAGGGAACTTCTAACTATGGCTACACCTTC	CASSLRQGTSNYGYTF
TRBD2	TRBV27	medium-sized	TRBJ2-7	TGTGCCAGCAGTCCGAGCGGGAGGGCCTACGAGCAGTACTTC	CASSPSGRAYEQYF
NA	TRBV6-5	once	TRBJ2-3	TGTGCCAGCAGTTACTCGGGCGGGAGCACAGATACGCAGTATTTT	CASSYSGGSTDTQYF